Following are 17 T cell receptor beta chains from one sample sequenced in a study of cytomegalovirus exposure and HLA in healthy donors. PCR was performed using 60 Vbeta and 13 Jbeta primers. TCRdb's table, derived via immunoSEQ multiplex PCR, lists solely in-frame clones and lacks some. The sample has under 200,000 clones; more than 80% are singletons. Sequenced material: PBMCs. The receptors derive from a woman aged 18-30 years in good health and CMV-seronegative.

This clone was observed a few times. This sequence joins TRBV28 and TRBJ2-7; D possibly corresponds to TRBD2 (6 bases). CDR1 and CDR2 from the germline V gene are MDHEN and SYDVKM. The V end was cut by 7 bases, the J end by 4 bases, with 11 bases between. The CDR3 contains 12 residues. CDR3 protein: CASKAGIYEQYF. For the CDR3, the DNA is TGTGCCAGCAAAGCGGGCATTTACGAGCAGTACTTC.

This clone was picked up a small number of times. V usage is TRBV5-5 and J usage is TRBJ2-7; D not resolved. CDR1 is SGHKS and CDR2 is YYEKEE in the germline V gene (reference sequence). V dropped 2 bases and J dropped 5 bases, with 8 bases sitting between them. The CDR3 is 12 amino acids. CDR3 DNA sequence: TGTGCCAGCAGCTTCATTTTCAACGAGCAGTACTTC. This translates into CASSFIFNEQYF.

This clone was observed a few times. The chain couples TRBV5-4 to TRBJ2-4; D remains ambiguous. The CDR3 consists of 14 residues. The V end lost 5 bases, the J end lost 0 bases, and 9 bases lay between the germline ends. Per germline, CDR1 SGHNT and CDR2 YYREEE (reference sequence). The CDR3 is CASSSLLAKNIQYF. CDR3 in DNA: TGTGCCAGCAGTTCATTACTAGCCAAAAACATTCAGTACTTC.

This rearrangement joins TRBV2 to TRBJ1-5, with 8 positions matching TRBD1. CDR3 size: 14 residues. CDR1 SNHLY and CDR2 FYNNEI come from the germline V gene. Losses at the gene ends were 7 bases for V and 7 bases for J; bases not matched to a gene: 9. The DNA of the CDR3 is TGTGCCAGCAACCGACAGGGGACCATGCAGCCCCAGCATTTT. Its translation is CASNRQGTMQPQHF.

This clone was picked up one time. V and J are TRBV7-6 and TRBJ2-7; the match to TRBD1 covers 10 bases. CDR1 SGHVS and CDR2 FNYEAQ come from the germline V gene. The CDR3 contains 16 residues. V lost 2 bases and J lost 5; bases outside the gene matches: 9. CDR3 nucleotides: TGTGCCAGCAGCTTACTTCAGGGGGGGACAGGGGACGAGCAGTACTTC. Translated, it gives CASSLLQGGTGDEQYF.

The CDR3 nucleotides are TGTGCCAGCAGGGGAGGGAGTTATGAGCAGTACTTC. It encodes CASRGGSYEQYF. The gene calls are TRBV11-3 and TRBJ2-7, with 7 bases aligning to TRBD2. The CDR3 spans 12 residues. The germline gives CDR1 SGHNT, CDR2 YENEEA. Losses at the gene ends were 6 bases for V and 7 bases for J; bases not matched to a gene: 6.

The chain employs TRBV7-8 and TRBJ2-7; TRBD2 matches 9 bases. The germline CDR1 and CDR2 sequences are SGHVS and FQNEAQ. The CDR3 contains 14 residues. Losses at the gene ends were 4 bases for V and 2 bases for J; bases not matched to a gene: 3. In nucleotides, the CDR3 is TGTGCCAGCAGCTCTAGCGGGACTACCTACGAGCAGTACTTC. It translates to CASSSSGTTYEQYF.

The genes are TRBV6-6 and TRBJ2-5; 7 bases are a match to TRBD2. Germline V CDR1 and CDR2: MNHNY, SVGAGI (reference sequence). The CDR3 runs to 15 residues. V gave up 6 bases and J gave up 5 bases; unmatched junction bases: 12. The CDR3 DNA sequence: TGTGCCAGCAGCCCTGTGGGCGGGAGTCGTGAGACCCAGTACTTC. This codes for CASSPVGGSRETQYF.

This clone was counted only a few times. The chain couples TRBV5-5 to TRBJ2-2, with no clear D. V lost 4 bases to trimming and J lost 4 bases, with 8 bases between them. From germline, CDR1 is SGHKS and CDR2 YYEKEE (reference sequence). This CDR3 contains 13 residues. CDR3 region: CASSHWATGELFF. As DNA, the CDR3 is TGTGCCAGCAGCCACTGGGCCACCGGGGAGCTGTTTTTT.

This clone was observed once. The junction and the germline gene differ at one end; a read error may be behind it. The CDR3 DNA reads TGTGCCAGCAGCCGGCGGGACAGGGGTGACTTC. Its translation: CASSRRDRGDF. V is TRBV28 and J is TRBJ2-7; 10 bases are a match to TRBD1. CDR3 length: 11 residues. Germline-derived CDR1 and CDR2 are MDHEN and SYDVKM.

The gene calls are TRBV28 and TRBJ1-1; 11 nucleotides line up with TRBD1. The V gene's germline CDR1 is MDHEN and CDR2 SYDVKM. The V segment lost 6 bases and the J segment 2 bases; nucleotides outside the gene matches: 11. The CDR3 sequence is 17 residues long. In DNA form, the CDR3 reads TGTGCCAGCAGCTTCTGGACAGGGGGCGGTGAAAACACTGAAGCTTTCTTT. Its protein is CASSFWTGGGENTEAFF.

This chain uses TRBV21-1 with TRBJ2-7; the listed D gene, TRBD2, was not tested against the DNA. TRBV21-1 is shown as a pseudogene. The length of the CDR3 is 18 residues. DNA for the CDR3: TGTGCCAGCAGCGACTTAACCCGAGGTAGCGGGACTATCTACGAGCAGTACTTC. Its translation: CASSDLTRGSGTIYEQYF.

In DNA form, the CDR3 reads TGTGCCACCCACCGGGACTTCGTTGGCAATGAGCAGTTCTTC. Protein sequence: CATHRDFVGNEQFF. This chain uses TRBV6-5 with TRBJ2-1; possibly TRBD2 for D (6 bases). The CDR3 totals 14 residues. Germline V gives CDR1 MNHEY, CDR2 SVGAGI. Trimming shortened V by 10 bases and J by 6 bases, and 19 bases separated the two germline ends.

The chain couples TRBV27 to TRBJ1-5; 8 bases are a match to TRBD1. Germline-derived CDR1 and CDR2 are MNHEY and SMNVEV (reference sequence). The CDR3 runs to 15 residues. V lost 8 bases to trimming and J lost 6 bases; unmatched junction nucleotides: 12. The CDR3 region is CASYTEDRVCQPQHF. The CDR3 DNA sequence: TGTGCCAGCTATACCGAGGACAGGGTATGTCAGCCCCAGCATTTT.

V and J are TRBV6-4 and TRBJ2-3, with a tentative D call TRBD2 (5 bases). The CDR3 runs 16 residues. Trimming stripped 6 bases from V and 0 bases from J, with 16 bases between. CDR1 and CDR2 (germline): MRHNA, SNTAGT. The CDR3 nucleotides are TGTGCCAGCAGGGGGAGCCGAGTCTCTAGCACAGATACGCAGTATTTT. This gives the protein CASRGSRVSSTDTQYF.

The rearrangement links TRBV5-5 to TRBJ2-7, with D possibly matching TRBD2 (5 bases). The germline V gene has CDR1 SGHKS and CDR2 YYEKEE (reference sequence). The ends were cut back, 4 bases at V and 0 bases at J, with 14 bases in the middle. The CDR3 is 15 amino acids. The CDR3, as DNA: TGTGCCAGCAGCACCATGGGAGCGGCCTCCTACGAGCAGTACTTC. The encoded protein is CASSTMGAASYEQYF.

This chain joins TRBV19 and TRBJ1-2; TRBD1 is a possible D gene (6 bases). This CDR3 has 13 amino acids. Germline V lookup: CDR1 LNHDA, CDR2 SQIVND (reference sequence). Between the trimmed V and J ends, which lost 1 base and 7 bases, there was a span of 10 bases. The CDR3, as DNA: TGTGCCAGTAGTATAGTCAGGGGATCTGGCTACACCTTC. This gives the protein CASSIVRGSGYTF. Based on the CDR3 plus reference TRBV19 and TRBJ1-2, the full variable domain is DGGITQSPKYLFRKEGQNVTLSCEQNLNHDAMYWYRQDPGQGLRLIYYSQIVNDFQKGDIAEGYSVSREKKESFPLTVTSAQKNPTAFYLCASSIVRGSGYTFGSGTRLTVV.